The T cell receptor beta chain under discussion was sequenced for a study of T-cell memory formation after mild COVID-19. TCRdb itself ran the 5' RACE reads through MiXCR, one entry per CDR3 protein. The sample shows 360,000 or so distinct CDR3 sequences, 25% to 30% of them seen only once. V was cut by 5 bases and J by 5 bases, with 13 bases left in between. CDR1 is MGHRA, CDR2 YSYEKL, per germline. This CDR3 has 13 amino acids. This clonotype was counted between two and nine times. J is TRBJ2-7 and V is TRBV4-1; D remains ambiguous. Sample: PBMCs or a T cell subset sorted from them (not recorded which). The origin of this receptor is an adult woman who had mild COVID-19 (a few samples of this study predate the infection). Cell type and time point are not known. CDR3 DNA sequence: TGCGCCAGCAGCTACAGCCCCATGAACGAGCAGTACTTC. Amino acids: CASSYSPMNEQYF.